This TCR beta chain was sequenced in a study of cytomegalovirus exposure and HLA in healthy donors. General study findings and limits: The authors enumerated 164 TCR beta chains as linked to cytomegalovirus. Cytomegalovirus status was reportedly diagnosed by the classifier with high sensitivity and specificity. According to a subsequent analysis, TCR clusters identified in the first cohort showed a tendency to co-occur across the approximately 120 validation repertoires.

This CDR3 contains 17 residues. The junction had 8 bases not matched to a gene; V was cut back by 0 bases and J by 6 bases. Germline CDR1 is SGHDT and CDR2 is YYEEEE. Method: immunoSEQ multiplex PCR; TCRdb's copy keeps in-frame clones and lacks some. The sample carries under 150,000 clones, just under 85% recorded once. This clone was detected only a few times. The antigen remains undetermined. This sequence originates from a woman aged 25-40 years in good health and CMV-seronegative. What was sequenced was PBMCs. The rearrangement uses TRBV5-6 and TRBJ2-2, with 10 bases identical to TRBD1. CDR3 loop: CASSLGFVTGGSGELFF. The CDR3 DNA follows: TGTGCCAGCAGCTTGGGGTTCGTGACAGGGGGCTCCGGGGAGCTGTTTTTT.